The 14 T cell receptor beta chains below all came from one sample that was sequenced in a study of blood T cell repertoires in COVID-19. Only in-frame clones appear in the TCRdb table, and some are missing; sequencing was by immunoSEQ multiplex PCR. The sample has about 360,000 clones, 65% to 90% seen once. Sequenced: peripheral blood. These receptors were taken from an older woman with COVID-19, enrolled during active disease.

The chain links TRBV27 to TRBJ2-5; no definite D call. Germline assignment: CDR1 MNHEY and CDR2 SMNVEV (reference sequence). Trimming removed 2 bases from V and 10 bases from J, with 17 bases in between. CDR3 length equals 14 residues. CDR3 in DNA: TGTGCCAGCAGTTTAAGGCCCGCGGCCCGAGACCAGTACTTC. Translating it yields CASSLRPAARDQYF.

The chain joins TRBV18 to TRBJ2-5, with a possible D match to TRBD1 (6 bases). From germline, CDR1 is KGHSH and CDR2 LQKENI. The V end was cut by 4 bases, the J end by 3 bases, with 15 bases between. The CDR3 runs 15 residues. The CDR3 nucleotides are TGTGCCAGCTCACGAAGTACAGGGCAGGAAGAGACCCAGTACTTC. Encoded protein: CASSRSTGQEETQYF.

The chain carries TRBV6-5 and TRBJ2-7; 8 bases align to TRBD1. Trimming removed 2 bases from V and 0 bases from J; junction bases left unmatched: 6. Germline loops: CDR1 MNHEY, CDR2 SVGAGI. This CDR3 region has 16 residues. The CDR3 reads CASSYGQGAHSYEQYF. The CDR3, as DNA: TGTGCCAGCAGTTACGGGCAGGGGGCCCACTCCTACGAGCAGTACTTC.

This clone was observed a single time. The chain couples TRBV5-1 to TRBJ2-7, with TRBD2 matching over 8 bases. Trimming removed 1 base from V and 1 base from J; junction bases left unmatched: 4. The CDR3 loop spans 15 amino acids. Per germline, CDR1 SGHRS and CDR2 YFSETQ. The CDR3: CASSLQTGGSYEQYF. The CDR3 coding sequence is TGCGCCAGCAGCTTGCAGACGGGGGGGTCCTACGAGCAGTACTTC.

This clone was seen more than once but under ten times. A read error may account for a junction end that differs from germline. This chain joins TRBV27 and TRBJ1-2, with D possibly matching TRBD1 (6 bases). Germline values: CDR1 MNHEY, CDR2 SMNVEV (reference sequence). This CDR3 region has 13 residues. CDR3 residues: CASSQGFGSPTLF. CDR3 coding DNA: TGTGCCAGCAGTCAGGGGTTTGGGAGTCCAACCCTCTTC.

The gene calls are TRBV10-3 and TRBJ2-1, with D possibly TRBD1 on 6 matching bases. V was shortened by 11 bases and J by 10 bases, with 15 bases between the two germline ends. This CDR3 contains 11 residues. Germline values: CDR1 ENHRY, CDR2 SYGVKD. CDR3 amino acids: CAVLRGREQFF. CDR3 DNA: TGTGCCGTCCTCAGGGGCAGGGAGCAGTTCTTC.

The rearrangement uses TRBV5-6 and TRBJ1-1, with D unresolved. Trimming shortened V by 1 base and J by 0 bases, and 13 bases separated the two germline ends. The CDR3 is made up of 16 amino acids. The germline V gene has CDR1 SGHDT and CDR2 YYEEEE. Here the CDR3 DNA reads TGTGCCAGCAGCTTGTCCGAGGGCGGGCTGAACACTGAAGCTTTCTTT. Protein product: CASSLSEGGLNTEAFF.

The chain recombines TRBV4-3 with TRBJ1-1, with D unresolved. This CDR3 has 13 residues. V lost 7 bases and J 8 bases, leaving 17 bases between the germline ends. CDR1 is LGHNA and CDR2 is YSLEER in the germline V gene. CDR3 in amino acids: CASKLRGTIEAFF. CDR3 sequence (DNA): TGCGCCAGCAAACTCAGAGGTACGATCGAAGCTTTCTTT.

This sequence joins TRBV18 and TRBJ2-7; tentatively, D is TRBD2 (6 bases). V shed 2 bases and J shed 6 bases, with 14 bases lying between them. The CDR3 length is 14 residues. CDR1 KGHSH and CDR2 LQKENI come from the germline V gene. CDR3 loop: CASSPSRTGGEQYF. CDR3 nucleotide sequence: TGTGCCAGCTCACCATCCCGTACCGGGGGCGAGCAGTACTTC.

V usage is TRBV4-3 and J usage is TRBJ1-1, with D uncertain. Germline CDR1 LGHNA, CDR2 YSLEER. Trimming stripped 0 bases from V and 7 bases from J, with 9 bases between. The CDR3 extends over 13 amino acids. As DNA, the CDR3 is TGCGCCAGCAGCCAAGATTTCGGGTATGAAGCTTTCTTT. Amino acids: CASSQDFGYEAFF.

The chain carries TRBV21-1 and TRBJ2-1; TRBD2, the table's D call, was not compared with the DNA. TRBV21-1 is deemed a pseudogene. This CDR3 is 20 amino acids long. In DNA form, the CDR3 reads TGTGCCAGCAGCAAAGCGAGGGCTAGCGGGGGGTACCGCTCCTACAATGAGCAGTTCTTC. It encodes CASSKARASGGYRSYNEQFF.

V is TRBV9 and J is TRBJ2-1; 13 bases map to TRBD2. Germline CDR1 and CDR2: SGDLS and YYNGEE. This CDR3 is 15 amino acids long. J gave up 9 bases and V 3 bases, and 6 bases lay outside the gene matches. The CDR3, as DNA: TGTGCCAGCAGCGGGACTAGCGGGGGTTATTTTGAGCAGTTCTTC. The encoded protein is CASSGTSGGYFEQFF.

This chain uses TRBV1 with TRBJ1-1; the D call TRBD1 from the table was never checked on the DNA. TRBV1 is described as a pseudogene. The CDR3 spans 14 residues. This chain's CDR3 is CTRRQGGWNTEAFF. The CDR3 nucleotides read TGCACCAGAAGACAGGGCGGTTGGAACACTGAAGCTTTCTTT.

The chain employs TRBV7-8 and TRBJ2-2; D gene ambiguous. CDR1 and CDR2 from the germline V gene are SGHVS and FQNEAQ. Trimming took off 5 bases at V and 3 bases at J, with 10 bases between the two ends. The CDR3 is 14 amino acids. In DNA, the CDR3 is TGTGCCAGCAGCCCGAGTCCTGACACCGGGGAGCTGTTTTTT. Residues: CASSPSPDTGELFF.